This entry describes one T cell receptor (beta chain). Sequenced by immunoSEQ multiplex PCR; TCRdb stores in-frame clones only, minus some. The table includes 150,000 to 250,000 clones, approximately 84% detected once. The sample belongs to a study of blood T cell repertoires in COVID-19. Turning to the study itself: There were acute and convalescent COVID-19 samples, and they came from the United States, Italy and Spain.

Symptom resolution, clearance, or two negative PCRs marked donors in Cohort 3 as recovered. The germline gives CDR1 SGHAT, CDR2 FQDESV (reference sequence). CDR3 length equals 13 residues. Trimming shortened V by 5 bases and J by 7 bases, and 11 bases separated the two germline ends. The sequenced material came from PBMCs or T cells enriched from blood (not recorded which). The receptor was isolated from a man aged 40-55 years who had recovered from COVID-19. The chain has TRBV11-1 and TRBJ2-2; D not certain. Written as DNA, the CDR3 is TGTGCCAGCAGCCCTCGAGTGTTCGGGGAGCTGTTTTTT. The encoded protein is CASSPRVFGELFF.